This TCR beta chain was captured by sequencing in a study of blood T cell repertoires in COVID-19. At the level of the study: Samples taken during acute and convalescent COVID-19 were collected in the United States, Italy and Spain.

Germline CDR1 SGHRS, CDR2 YFSETQ. The CDR3 spans 13 residues. The V segment lost 0 bases and the J segment 15 bases; nucleotides outside the gene matches: 5. Study processing details: Cell counts per sample came from amplifying reference gene primers. The assay was immunoSEQ multiplex PCR, and TCRdb's table has in-frame clones only and misses some. V and J calls and clone size are those listed in that table; D and trimming were worked out from the DNA. The table lists 25,000 to 35,000 clones, 80% to 90% of them singletons. The specimen sequenced was peripheral blood. V and J are TRBV5-1 and TRBJ1-6, with 8 bases lining up with TRBD1. This clonotype was obtained from an elderly man with acute or convalescent COVID-19. The DNA of the CDR3 is TGCGCCAGCAGCTTGGTACAGGGGGGAAACCTCCACTTT. Translation gives CASSLVQGGNLHF.